This TCR beta chain appears in the sequencing data of a study of blood T cell repertoires in COVID-19. Per the authors' pipeline: Nucleated cell counts were estimated from reference gene primer amplification. Repertoires were generated with immunoSEQ multiplex PCR, while TCRdb's copy carries only in-frame clones and drops some. V, J and clone size reflect that table, while D and trimming were determined from the DNA. In the table there are over 140,000 clones, 84% of which are singletons. V was pared by 0 bases and J by 0 bases, with 5 bases of the junction left unmatched. CDR3 length: 17 amino acids. The V gene's germline CDR1 is MNHEY and CDR2 SVGEGT.

Sequenced material: peripheral blood. The chain couples TRBV6-2 or TRBV6-3 to TRBJ2-3; 8 bases fit TRBD1. The source is a woman aged 55-75 years with acute or convalescent COVID-19. The CDR3 sequence is CASSYSGQGASTDTQYF. The CDR3 region has the DNA TGTGCCAGCAGTTACTCCGGACAGGGAGCTAGCACAGATACGCAGTATTTT.